The 20 T cell receptor beta chains below all came from one sample that was sequenced in a study of blood T cell repertoires in COVID-19. Produced via immunoSEQ multiplex PCR; TCRdb's table is partial and in-frame only. The sample has 150,000 to 180,000 clones; about 79% are singletons. The specimen sequenced was peripheral blood. Receptors were obtained from a woman aged 55-69 years with acute or convalescent COVID-19.

This chain uses TRBV5-1 with TRBJ2-1; perhaps TRBD1 as D (5 bases). CDR3 size: 14 residues. V lost 5 bases, J lost 6 bases, and 15 bases lay in between. CDR1 SGHRS and CDR2 YFSETQ come from the germline V gene. CDR3 coding DNA: TGCGCCAGCAGTCCAGGGTCTCTCACCAATGAGCAGTTCTTC. The encoded protein is CASSPGSLTNEQFF.

V is TRBV28 and J is TRBJ2-7; D is unresolved. In germline, CDR1 is MDHEN, CDR2 SYDVKM. CDR3 size: 14 residues. The ends were cut back, 5 bases at V and 6 bases at J, with 17 bases in the middle. CDR3 in DNA: TGTGCCAGCAGTCCTATGTATCCGTCGCTCGAGCAGTACGTC. This codes for CASSPMYPSLEQYV.

This clone turned up a few times. The junction shows a germline mismatch at one end, possibly a read error. This chain links TRBV4-1 with TRBJ1-2; the D gene is possibly TRBD1 (5 bases). Germline CDR1 and CDR2: MGHRA and YSYEKL. The CDR3 contains 13 residues. The CDR3 sequence is CASSPLDRPGHTF. Here the CDR3 DNA reads TGCGCCAGCAGCCCCCTAGACAGACCTGGCCACACCTTC.

J is TRBJ2-3 and V is TRBV19; weak D call: TRBD1 (6 bases). The CDR3 runs 13 residues. The germline V gene has CDR1 LNHDA and CDR2 SQIVND (reference sequence). V shed 6 bases and J shed 1 base, with 8 bases lying between them. The CDR3 here is CASSHRGTDTQYF. CDR3 DNA sequence: TGTGCCAGTAGCCACAGGGGCACAGATACGCAGTATTTT.

In its sample, this clone was seen once. This chain uses TRBV2 with TRBJ2-7; no definite D call. V was clipped by 4 bases and J by 7 bases, with 14 bases between them. CDR3 length equals 13 residues. CDR1 is SNHLY and CDR2 is FYNNEI in the germline V gene. CDR3 in DNA: TGTGCCAGCAGTGTCGGAGACTCCCTGGAGCAGTACGTC. Its protein is CASSVGDSLEQYV.

This rearrangement joins TRBV2 to TRBJ1-2; 8 bases are a match to TRBD1. Per germline, CDR1 SNHLY and CDR2 FYNNEI. CDR3 length: 16 amino acids. The V segment lost 4 bases and the J segment 8 bases; nucleotides outside the gene matches: 15. The CDR3 DNA sequence: TGTGCCAGCAGTGGAGTCGTCGGGGGACAGGCTGAGGGCTACACCTTC. It is translated as CASSGVVGGQAEGYTF. Full variable domain (rest looked up from reference TRBV2 and TRBJ1-2): EPEVTQTPSHQVTQMGQEVILRCVPISNHLYFYWYRQILGQKVEFLVSFYNNEISEKSEIFDDQFSVERPDGSNFTLKIRSTKLEDSAMYFCASSGVVGGQAEGYTFGSGTRLTVV.

This chain links TRBV11-3 with TRBJ1-1; D is unresolved. The CDR3 covers 16 residues. The germline V and J ends were trimmed by 2 bases and 4 bases, with 17 bases remaining between them. Germline CDR1 SGHNT, CDR2 YENEEA. The CDR3 DNA follows: TGTGCCAGCAGCTTATTCATGGGCAGCGGGGTCACTGAAGCTTTCTTT. Protein: CASSLFMGSGVTEAFF.

The CDR3 here is CSVEGQGTEFNYGYTF. The CDR3 nucleotides are TGCAGCGTTGAAGGGCAGGGCACCGAATTTAACTATGGCTACACCTTC. The rearrangement uses TRBV29-1 and TRBJ1-2, with a tentative D call TRBD1 (5 bases). The CDR3 spans 16 residues. The germline V and J ends were trimmed by 1 base and 1 base, with 16 bases remaining between them. From germline, CDR1 is SQVTM and CDR2 ANQGSEA.

This sequence joins TRBV5-1 and TRBJ1-1; D gene ambiguous. CDR1 is SGHRS, CDR2 YFSETQ, per germline. CDR3 length: 14 residues. The ends were cut back, 0 bases at V and 1 base at J, with 7 bases in the middle. CDR3 protein: CASSLDSQNTEAFF. CDR3 coding DNA: TGCGCCAGCAGCTTGGACAGCCAGAACACTGAAGCTTTCTTT.

This sequence joins TRBV30 and TRBJ1-5, with D maybe TRBD1 (5 bases). The CDR3 is 14 amino acids. Germline V gives CDR1 GTSNPN, CDR2 SVGIG (reference sequence). V was clipped by 0 bases and J by 7 bases, with 13 bases between them. This CDR3 reads CAWSVGSQGQPQHF. The CDR3 nucleotides read TGTGCCTGGAGTGTCGGCTCCCAGGGCCAGCCCCAGCATTTT.

V is TRBV6-8 and J is TRBJ1-2; a possible D gene is TRBD1 (5 bases). V was clipped by 2 bases and J by 5 bases, with 15 bases between them. CDR1 and CDR2 (germline): MNHGY, SAAAGT. There are 15 residues in the CDR3. CDR3 in amino acids: CASSYRQRRFYGYTF. The CDR3 nucleotides are TGTGCCAGCAGTTACCGACAGCGCCGATTTTATGGCTACACCTTC.

The chain couples TRBV15 to TRBJ2-6; D is possibly TRBD2 (6 bases). This CDR3 region has 15 residues. Germline CDR1 and CDR2: LNHNV and YYDKDF (reference sequence). V lost 7 bases and J 2 bases, leaving 12 bases between the germline ends. CDR3 DNA sequence: TGTGCCACCACCCCCGGCGGGGCTGGGGCCAACGTCCTGACTTTC. Protein sequence: CATTPGGAGANVLTF.

This clone was seen once. CDR3 in DNA: TGTGCCAGCAGTGAATATACCGGGGGGGCTGGCTATGGCTACACCTTC. As protein: CASSEYTGGAGYGYTF. The J gene is TRBJ1-2, the V gene TRBV25-1; possible D gene TRBD1, 6 bases. The germline V gene encodes CDR1 MGHDK and CDR2 SYGVNS. The CDR3 is 16 amino acids. Trimming removed 0 bases at V and 4 bases at J, with 15 bases between.

The rearrangement links TRBV7-2 to TRBJ1-2; TRBD1 matches 8 bases. This CDR3 region has 15 residues. Germline CDR1 SGHTA, CDR2 FQGNSA. The junction had 8 bases not matched to a gene; V was cut back by 4 bases and J by 4 bases. In nucleotides, the CDR3 is TGTGCCAGCAGCTCTGGGACAGGCGCCCGCTATGGCTACACCTTC. Its protein is CASSSGTGARYGYTF.

The V call is TRBV3-1 (or the pseudogene TRBV3-2), the J call TRBJ1-6; 7 nucleotides match TRBD1. From germline, CDR1 is LGHDT and CDR2 YNNKEL (reference sequence). The trim removed 6 bases at V and 6 bases at J, leaving 8 bases unmatched. The CDR3 runs to 15 residues. The CDR3, as DNA: TGTGCCAGCAGATTAGATCAGGGGGTTAATTCACCCCTCCACTTT. The encoded protein is CASRLDQGVNSPLHF.

The chain carries TRBV29-1 and TRBJ1-1; no clear D gene. V was clipped by 6 bases and J by 6 bases, with 11 bases between them. The CDR3 contains 11 residues. Germline V gene lookup returns CDR1 SQVTM and CDR2 ANQGSEA. CDR3 sequence: CSVLQVAEAFF. DNA for the CDR3: TGCAGCGTCCTGCAGGTCGCTGAAGCTTTCTTT.

This clone showed up just once. V usage is TRBV5-6 and J usage is TRBJ1-2; possibly TRBD1 for D (6 bases). CDR3 size: 14 residues. The germline V gene has CDR1 SGHDT and CDR2 YYEEEE. The germline V and J ends were trimmed by 4 bases and 4 bases, with 14 bases remaining between them. The DNA for the CDR3 is TGTGCCAGCAGCGGAAGGACAGCGCTCTATGGCTACACCTTC. This encodes CASSGRTALYGYTF.

The chain links TRBV6-1 to TRBJ2-3; TRBD1 is a possible D gene (6 bases). This CDR3 contains 15 residues. Trimming removed 1 base from V and 2 bases from J, with 10 bases in between. In germline, CDR1 is MNHNS, CDR2 SASEGT. The CDR3 DNA follows: TGTGCCAGCAGTGAAGGGACAGCTATCACAGATACGCAGTATTTT. Amino acids: CASSEGTAITDTQYF.

The chain combines TRBV3-1 (or the pseudogene TRBV3-2) with TRBJ1-1, with a tentative D call TRBD1 (6 bases). The ends were cut back, 1 base at V and 8 bases at J, with 14 bases in the middle. The germline V gene encodes CDR1 LGHDT and CDR2 YNNKEL (reference sequence). This CDR3 comprises 14 residues. For the CDR3, the DNA is TGTGCCAGCAGCCAAGTAAACACAGGGAAAGAAGCTTTCTTT. It is translated as CASSQVNTGKEAFF.

The V and J genes are TRBV21-1 and TRBJ1-2; the DNA was not compared with TRBD1, the D call given in the table. TRBV21-1 is flagged as a pseudogene. CDR3 size: 13 residues. CDR3 region: CASSKGQAYGYTF. The CDR3 DNA follows: TGTGCCAGCAGCAAGGGACAGGCTTATGGCTACACCTTC.